The clone carrying this T cell receptor beta chain appeared a single time. The V and J ends lost 4 bases and 4 bases respectively, with 14 bases between them. The germline CDR1 and CDR2 sequences are MGHRA and YSYEKL. This CDR3 spans 15 amino acids. This sample was included in a study of technical replicates of blood from several donors. Only in-frame clones appear in the TCRdb table, and some are missing; sequencing was by immunoSEQ multiplex PCR. The sample carries 65,000 to 95,000 clones, roughly 93% recorded once. V gene TRBV4-1 combines with J gene TRBJ1-5; D may be TRBD1 (5 bases). Sequenced material: T cells isolated from PBMCs. This TCR was recovered from a human donor in good health. In DNA form, the CDR3 reads TGCGCCAGCAGCCCTGCTGAAGGGGATAATCAGCCCCAGCATTTT. Translating it yields CASSPAEGDNQPQHF.